These 15 T cell receptor beta chains were sequenced from one sample in a study of identical twins. Using its own MiXCR run on the 5' RACE reads, TCRdb lists one record per CDR3 protein. The table shows 250,000 or so distinct CDR3 sequences, with around 8.8% occurring only once. Separately, the same data were catalogued under a study of yellow fever vaccine responses in identical twins.

Sequenced material: CD8+ T cells sorted from blood. The receptors originated from a woman in her late teens or twenties in good health.

This CDR3 is CASSSPGGQETQYF. CDR3 in DNA: TGTGCCAGCAGCTCTCCGGGCGGCCAAGAGACCCAGTACTTC. The rearrangement links TRBV5-4 to TRBJ2-5; D is undetermined. Germline V CDR1 and CDR2: SGHNT, YYREEE (reference sequence). The CDR3 sequence is 14 residues long. Trimming took off 3 bases at V and 1 base at J, with 10 bases between the two ends.

This clonotype has a count of ten or more. The J gene is TRBJ2-7, the V gene TRBV4-1; D is perhaps TRBD2 (6 bases). V was trimmed by 3 bases and J by 4 bases, leaving 7 bases between them. Per germline, CDR1 MGHRA and CDR2 YSYEKL. This CDR3 is built from 12 residues. The chain's CDR3 is CASSHGGYEQYF. The CDR3 coding sequence is TGCGCCAGCAGCCACGGGGGTTACGAGCAGTACTTC.

The chain carries TRBV12-3 or TRBV12-4 and TRBJ2-1; no reliable D call. CDR3 length: 11 amino acids. Trimming removed 4 bases at V and 8 bases at J, with 6 bases between. CDR3 sequence reads: CASSYVDEQFF. In nucleotides, the CDR3 is TGTGCCAGCAGTTACGTGGATGAGCAGTTCTTC.

This clonotype was detected a few times. This chain joins TRBV29-1 and TRBJ2-1; 16 nucleotides align to TRBD2. After removal of 4 bases from V and 6 bases from J, the junction contained 6 bases not matched to a gene. There are 16 residues in the CDR3. Germline lookup yields CDR1 SQVTM and CDR2 ANQGSEA. The CDR3 reads CSVGGTSGRAGNEQFF. CDR3 DNA sequence: TGCAGCGTTGGCGGGACTAGCGGGAGGGCCGGCAATGAGCAGTTCTTC.

The chain uses TRBV5-1 and TRBJ2-5; D is undetermined. The ends were cut back, 1 base at V and 2 bases at J, with 12 bases in the middle. The germline CDR1 and CDR2 sequences are SGHRS and YFSETQ. The CDR3 consists of 15 residues. For the CDR3, the DNA is TGCGCCAGCAGCTTGAAAATAAGTCAACAAGAGACCCAGTACTTC. Translation gives CASSLKISQQETQYF.

The sample holds a few counts of this clonotype. The rearrangement links TRBV4-3 to TRBJ1-1; D gene unclear. CDR1 is LGHNA, CDR2 YSLEER, per germline. The CDR3 sequence is 15 residues long. V was trimmed by 0 bases and J by 3 bases, leaving 11 bases between them. This CDR3 is CASSQDREQYTEAFF. CDR3 DNA: TGCGCCAGCAGCCAAGATAGGGAACAGTACACTGAAGCTTTCTTT.

This clonotype was detected many times. V is TRBV4-3 and J is TRBJ2-7; a possible D gene is TRBD2 (6 bases). V lost 0 bases to trimming and J lost 3 bases, with 15 bases between them. The CDR3 runs to 16 residues. Germline V lookup: CDR1 LGHNA, CDR2 YSLEER. CDR3 in amino acids: CASSQDGGTPSYEQYF. CDR3 DNA sequence: TGCGCCAGCAGCCAAGATGGGGGGACCCCAAGCTACGAGCAGTACTTC.

Only a few counts were recorded for this clonotype. The rearrangement joins TRBV7-3 to TRBJ1-6; D gene ambiguous. Germline CDR1 and CDR2: SGHTA and FQGTGA. Deletions cut 0 bases from V and 10 bases from J, with 7 bases between. This CDR3 region has 13 residues. DNA of the CDR3: TGTGCCAGCAGCTTAACGAGTACGTCACCCCTCCACTTT. Encoded protein: CASSLTSTSPLHF.

In its sample, this clonotype was seen many times. CDR3 bases: TGCGCCAGCAGCTACGGACAGGATGTGAGCTACACCTTC. The encoded protein is CASSYGQDVSYTF. The V and J genes are TRBV5-1 and TRBJ1-2, with 7 bases identical to TRBD1. Losses at the gene ends were 3 bases for V and 9 bases for J; bases not matched to a gene: 8. The CDR3 consists of 13 residues. Germline CDR1 is SGHRS and CDR2 is YFSETQ.

In this sample, this clonotype turned up a few times. This rearrangement joins TRBV11-2 to TRBJ2-5; D not certain. Germline V gene sequence: CDR1 SGHAT, CDR2 FQNNGV. The CDR3 is 15 amino acids. Trimming shortened V by 4 bases and J by 0 bases, and 12 bases separated the two germline ends. CDR3 protein: CASSWFSLDQETQYF. DNA of the CDR3: TGTGCCAGCAGCTGGTTCAGTCTCGACCAAGAGACCCAGTACTTC.

This clonotype was counted between two and nine times. V and J are TRBV5-1 and TRBJ2-1; maybe TRBD1 (7 bases). There are 18 residues in the CDR3. Trimming stripped 5 bases from V and 0 bases from J, with 21 bases between. Germline CDR1 is SGHRS and CDR2 is YFSETQ. This CDR3 is CASSWNPAGGSSYNEQFF. The CDR3 coding sequence is TGCGCCAGCAGTTGGAACCCGGCAGGGGGGAGCTCCTACAATGAGCAGTTCTTC.

This clonotype was counted a few times. The chain employs TRBV11-1 and TRBJ2-2; 13 bases are a match to TRBD2. CDR1 and CDR2 (germline): SGHAT, FQDESV (reference sequence). The CDR3 has 20 amino acids. V lost 5 bases to trimming and J lost 0 bases; unmatched junction nucleotides: 12. This CDR3 reads CASSPPVGLAGPANTGELFF. The CDR3 DNA reads as TGTGCCAGCAGCCCCCCAGTGGGACTAGCGGGACCAGCGAACACCGGGGAGCTGTTTTTT. Variable domain in full (rest from reference TRBV11-1 and TRBJ2-2): EAEVAQSPRYKITEKSQAVAFWCDPISGHATLYWYRQILGQGPELLVQFQDESVVDDSQLPKDRFSAERLKGVDSTLKIQPAELGDSAMYLCASSPPVGLAGPANTGELFFGEGSRLTVL.

This sequence joins TRBV5-6 and TRBJ1-4, with no clear D. This CDR3 has 13 amino acids. The germline CDR1 and CDR2 sequences are SGHDT and YYEEEE. The V end was cut by 3 bases, the J end by 5 bases, with 8 bases between. The CDR3 protein is CASSYHRNEKLFF. In nucleotides, the CDR3 is TGTGCCAGCAGCTACCACAGAAATGAAAAACTGTTTTTT.

CDR3: CASSEGAGKETQYF. Written as DNA, the CDR3 is TGTGCCAGCAGCGAAGGGGCAGGAAAAGAGACCCAGTACTTC. The J gene is TRBJ2-5, the V gene TRBV9; tentatively, D is TRBD1 (5 bases). Trimming took off 3 bases at V and 3 bases at J, with 12 bases between the two ends. Germline CDR1 SGDLS, CDR2 YYNGEE. The CDR3 consists of 14 residues.

This clonotype occurred a few times. This sequence joins TRBV25-1 and TRBJ1-1; D is perhaps TRBD1 (6 bases). The germline gives CDR1 MGHDK, CDR2 SYGVNS. The CDR3 has 14 residues. Trimming stripped 5 bases from V and 10 bases from J, with 20 bases between. The CDR3 sequence: CASSIAGDQPPAFF. In DNA form, the CDR3 reads TGTGCCAGCAGTATAGCAGGGGACCAACCCCCAGCTTTCTTT.